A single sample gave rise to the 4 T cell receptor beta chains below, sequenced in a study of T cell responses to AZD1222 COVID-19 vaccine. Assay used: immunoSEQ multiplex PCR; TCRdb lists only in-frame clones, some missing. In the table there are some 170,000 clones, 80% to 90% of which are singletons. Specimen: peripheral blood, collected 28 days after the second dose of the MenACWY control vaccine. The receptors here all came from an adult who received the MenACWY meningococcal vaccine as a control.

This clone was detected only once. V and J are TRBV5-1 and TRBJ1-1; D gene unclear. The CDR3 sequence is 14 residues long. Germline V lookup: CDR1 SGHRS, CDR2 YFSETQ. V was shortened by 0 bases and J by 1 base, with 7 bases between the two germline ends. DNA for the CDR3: TGCGCCAGCAGCTTGGCCGGAGGGAACACTGAAGCTTTCTTT. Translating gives CASSLAGGNTEAFF. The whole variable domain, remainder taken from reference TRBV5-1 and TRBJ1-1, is KAGVTQTPRYLIKTRGQQVTLSCSPISGHRSVSWYQQTPGQGLQFLFEYFSETQRNKGNFPGRFSGRQFSNSRSEMNVSTLELGDSALYLCASSLAGGNTEAFFGQGTRLTVV.

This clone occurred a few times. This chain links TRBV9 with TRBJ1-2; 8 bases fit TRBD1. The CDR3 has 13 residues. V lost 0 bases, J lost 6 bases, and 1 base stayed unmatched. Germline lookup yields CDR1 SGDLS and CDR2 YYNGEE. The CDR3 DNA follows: TGTGCCAGCAGCGTAGGGACAGGGCATGGCTACACCTTC. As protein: CASSVGTGHGYTF.

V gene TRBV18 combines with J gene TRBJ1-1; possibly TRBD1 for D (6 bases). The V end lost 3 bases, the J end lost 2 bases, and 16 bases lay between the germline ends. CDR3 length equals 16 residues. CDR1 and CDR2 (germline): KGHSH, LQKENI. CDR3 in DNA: TGTGCCAGCTCACCGTCTCAGGGGAGTGGAAACACTGAAGCTTTCTTT. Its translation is CASSPSQGSGNTEAFF.

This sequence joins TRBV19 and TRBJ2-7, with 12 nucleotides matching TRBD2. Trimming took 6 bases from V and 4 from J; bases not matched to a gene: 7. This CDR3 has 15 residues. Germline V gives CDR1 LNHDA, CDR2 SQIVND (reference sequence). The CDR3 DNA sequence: TGTGCCAGTAGGAGACTAGCGGGAGATGCTTACGAGCAGTACTTC. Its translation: CASRRLAGDAYEQYF. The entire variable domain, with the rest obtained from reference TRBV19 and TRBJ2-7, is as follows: DGGITQSPKYLFRKEGQNVTLSCEQNLNHDAMYWYRQDPGQGLRLIYYSQIVNDFQKGDIAEGYSVSREKKESFPLTVTSAQKNPTAFYLCASRRLAGDAYEQYFGPGTRLTVT.